These 31 T cell receptor beta chains came from one sample sequenced in a study of T cells in Graves' hyperthyroidism and ophthalmopathy. Amplified regions were TCR beta CDR3 sequences from RNA transcripts. TCR CDR3 underwent first-round RT-PCR with the HTBI primer set. A single record per CDR3 protein comes from TCRdb applying MiXCR to the multiplex PCR reads. This sample has over 350,000 distinct CDR3 sequences, with approximately 15% found just once. Material for sequencing was blood. The receptors originated from a man aged 18-30 years with Graves' ophthalmopathy.

The V gene is TRBV7-6, the J gene TRBJ1-1, with D unclear. Germline V gene lookup returns CDR1 SGHVS and CDR2 FNYEAQ. V shed 1 base and J shed 7 bases, with 10 bases lying between them. This CDR3 has 13 amino acids. Here the CDR3 reads CASSLGSAVEAFF. DNA for the CDR3: TGTGCCAGCAGCTTAGGGTCAGCCGTTGAAGCTTTCTTT. Using reference TRBV7-6 and TRBJ1-1 for the parts outside the CDR3, the full variable domain is GAGVSQSPRYKVTKRGQDVALRCDPISGHVSLYWYRQALGQGPEFLTYFNYEAQQDKSGLPNDRFSAERPEGSISTLTIQRTEQRDSAMYRCASSLGSAVEAFFGQGTRLTVV.

The chain recombines TRBV7-9 with TRBJ2-2, with D possibly being TRBD2 (5 bases). Trimming removed 5 bases at V and 2 bases at J, with 15 bases between. Germline CDR1 and CDR2: SEHNR and FQNEAQ (reference sequence). This CDR3 has 16 residues. CDR3 sequence: CASSPREGLNTGELFF. The CDR3 region has the DNA TGTGCCAGCAGCCCTCGTGAGGGCCTTAACACCGGGGAGCTGTTTTTT. The full variable domain, completed using reference TRBV7-9 and TRBJ2-2, is DTGVSQNPRHKITKRGQNVTFRCDPISEHNRLYWYRQTLGQGPEFLTYFQNEAQLEKSRLLSDRFSAERPKGSFSTLEIQRTEQGDSAMYLCASSPREGLNTGELFFGEGSRLTVL.

This clonotype was observed many times. The chain employs TRBV12-3 or TRBV12-4 and TRBJ2-7; D perhaps matches TRBD1 (5 bases). The CDR3 loop spans 13 amino acids. Trimming pared 1 base from V and 1 base from J, leaving 5 bases between. The CDR3 bases are TGTGCCAGCAGTTTAGGACAGTCCTACGAGCAGTACTTC. This encodes CASSLGQSYEQYF.

The V call is TRBV4-1, the J call TRBJ2-3, with a tentative D call TRBD2 (7 bases). V shed 2 bases and J shed 5 bases, with 17 bases lying between them. CDR1 and CDR2 (germline): MGHRA, YSYEKL. The CDR3 has 16 residues. As DNA, the CDR3 is TGCGCCAGCAGCCAAAAGGTCGGGGGGCCAAAAGATACGCAGTATTTT. Translating gives CASSQKVGGPKDTQYF.

This clonotype has at least ten counts. V usage is TRBV20-1 and J usage is TRBJ2-7; D gene unclear. Germline V CDR1 and CDR2: DFQATT, SNEGSKA (reference sequence). This CDR3 spans 14 amino acids. V lost 0 bases and J 1 base, leaving 10 bases between the germline ends. The CDR3 is CSARDYRGSYEQYF. The CDR3 DNA is TGCAGTGCTAGAGATTACAGAGGATCCTACGAGCAGTACTTC.

This clonotype was seen many times. The chain is built from TRBV9 and TRBJ2-7; 8 positions match TRBD2. The germline V gene encodes CDR1 SGDLS and CDR2 YYNGEE. The V segment lost 0 bases and the J segment 3 bases; nucleotides outside the gene matches: 5. The CDR3 runs to 15 residues. The CDR3 spells CASSVASGRNYEQYF. CDR3 coding DNA: TGTGCCAGCAGCGTAGCAAGCGGGAGAAACTACGAGCAGTACTTC.

This clonotype was seen many times. Here the CDR3 reads CASSYRDRGRETEAFF. CDR3 bases: TGTGCCAGCAGCTACCGGGACAGGGGGCGTGAAACTGAAGCTTTCTTT. V usage is TRBV7-8 and J usage is TRBJ1-1; TRBD1 matches at 12 bases. Germline loops: CDR1 SGHVS, CDR2 FQNEAQ. Trimming at V came to 4 bases and at J to 5 bases, leaving 8 bases not matched to a gene. This CDR3 has 16 amino acids.

This clonotype has a count of ten or more. J is TRBJ1-6 and V is TRBV12-5; 9 positions agree with TRBD1. CDR3 length: 15 amino acids. With 6 bases clipped from V and 5 bases from J, the junction kept 5 bases outside the gene matches. The V gene's germline CDR1 is LGHNT and CDR2 FRNRAP. The CDR3: CASGRTGAHNSPLHF. CDR3 bases: TGTGCTAGTGGCCGGACAGGGGCCCATAATTCACCCCTCCACTTT.

The chain employs TRBV24-1 and TRBJ1-5; 7 bases are a match to TRBD1. The ends lost 0 bases at V and 9 bases at J; junction bases unmatched: 7. CDR3 length equals 15 residues. Germline V gene lookup returns CDR1 KGHDR and CDR2 SFDVKD. CDR3 protein: CATSDLPGTARPQHF. The CDR3 nucleotides read TGTGCCACCAGTGATTTGCCAGGGACAGCCCGGCCCCAGCATTTT.

This clonotype appeared many times. The chain combines TRBV6-2 or TRBV6-3 with TRBJ2-1, with 9 nucleotides matching TRBD2. This CDR3 spans 13 amino acids. With V trimmed by 5 bases and J by 10 bases, 6 bases remained unmatched. From germline, CDR1 is MNHEY and CDR2 SVGEGT. The CDR3 spells CASSRGLAREQFF. The CDR3 DNA is TGTGCCAGCAGTCGGGGACTAGCAAGGGAGCAGTTCTTC.

The chain carries TRBV24-1 and TRBJ2-1; a weak D match, TRBD2 (5 bases). The CDR3 is made up of 14 amino acids. The V gene lost 4 bases and the J gene lost 8 bases, with 14 bases spanning the gap. Per germline, CDR1 KGHDR and CDR2 SFDVKD. The CDR3 DNA reads as TGTGCCACCAGTGACCCAACTAGGTCGGATGAGCAGTTCTTC. This gives the protein CATSDPTRSDEQFF.

In this sample, this clonotype turned up many times. The rearrangement links TRBV6-9 to TRBJ1-5; D not resolved. CDR3 length: 15 residues. The V end was cut by 2 bases, the J end by 2 bases, with 10 bases between. Per the germline V gene, CDR1 is MNHGY and CDR2 is SVAAGI. The DNA for the CDR3 is TGTGCCAGCAGTTATCACCGGGAACGCAATCAGCCCCAGCATTTT. Protein product: CASSYHRERNQPQHF.

This clonotype was seen many times. As DNA, the CDR3 is TGTGCCAGCAGTCCGGACAGGGGCGCCCCCCGGCATCGCACAGATACGCAGTATTTT. This encodes CASSPDRGAPRHRTDTQYF. The rearrangement joins TRBV2 to TRBJ2-3; 9 bases line up with TRBD1. The ends lost 5 bases at V and 1 base at J; junction bases unmatched: 16. The CDR3 runs to 19 residues. Germline lookup yields CDR1 SNHLY and CDR2 FYNNEI.

About this clonotype: This may stem from a read error, because a much larger clone lies one nucleotide away. This chain connects TRBV13 to TRBJ1-1, with 8 bases aligning to TRBD1. Germline V lookup: CDR1 PRHDT, CDR2 FYEKMQ (reference sequence). Trimming took 8 bases from V and 5 from J; bases not matched to a gene: 13. CDR3 size: 15 residues. The CDR3: CASGSPTGVGTEAFF. CDR3 sequence (DNA): TGTGCCAGCGGCTCCCCGACAGGGGTGGGGACTGAAGCTTTCTTT. The variable domain in full, completed from reference TRBV13 and TRBJ1-1, reads AAGVIQSPRHLIKEKRETATLKCYPIPRHDTVYWYQQGPGQDPQFLISFYEKMQSDKGSIPDRFSAQQFSDYHSELNMSSLELGDSALYFCASGSPTGVGTEAFFGQGTRLTVV.

Notes on this clonotype: With a much larger clone just one base away, this may be a read error. This chain connects TRBV2 to TRBJ2-2; no clear D. CDR1 and CDR2 from the germline V gene are SNHLY and FYNNEI. The CDR3 runs to 12 residues. The CDR3: CASSADTVELFF. Written as DNA, the CDR3 is TGTGCCAGCAGCGCTGACACCGTGGAGCTGTTTTTT. Looking up the rest from reference TRBV2 and TRBJ2-2 gives the full variable domain: EPEVTQTPSHQVTQMGQEVILRCVPISNHLYFYWYRQILGQKVEFLVSFYNNEISEKSEIFDDQFSVERPDGSNFTLKIRSTKLEDSAMYFCASSADTVELFFGEGSRLTVL.

V and J are TRBV7-9 and TRBJ1-2, with 10 bases identical to TRBD1. V shed 4 bases and J 5 bases; nucleotides not matched to a gene: 10. Germline V gives CDR1 SEHNR, CDR2 FQNEAQ (reference sequence). The CDR3 sequence is 16 residues long. The DNA of the CDR3 is TGTGCCAGCAGCTCGCTGACAGGGGGCGAACGGTATGGCTACACCTTC. Translated, it gives CASSSLTGGERYGYTF.

This clonotype was found many times. The chain employs TRBV20-1 and TRBJ2-7, with D unresolved. Deletions cut 3 bases from V and 3 bases from J, with 9 bases between. The CDR3 contains 12 residues. Germline V gives CDR1 DFQATT, CDR2 SNEGSKA (reference sequence). The CDR3 DNA reads TGCAGTGCTAGGACCGCTTTCTACGAGCAGTACTTC. It is translated as CSARTAFYEQYF.

There are many counts of this clonotype. The genes are TRBV7-9 and TRBJ2-1, with a weak D call TRBD1 (5 bases). Trimming cost V 5 bases and J 8 bases, with 22 bases left between them. The length of the CDR3 is 16 residues. Germline V CDR1 and CDR2: SEHNR, FQNEAQ (reference sequence). Written as DNA, the CDR3 is TGTGCCAGCAGCCCTTCGAAGGGGTCGTATTCGGATGAGCAGTTCTTC. Translated, it gives CASSPSKGSYSDEQFF. Full variable domain (remainder filled in from reference TRBV7-9 and TRBJ2-1): DTGVSQNPRHKITKRGQNVTFRCDPISEHNRLYWYRQTLGQGPEFLTYFQNEAQLEKSRLLSDRFSAERPKGSFSTLEIQRTEQGDSAMYLCASSPSKGSYSDEQFFGPGTRLTVL.

A remark on this clonotype: A much bigger clone sits one base away, suggesting this may be a read error. The chain joins TRBV6-5 to TRBJ2-5, with D hard to call. CDR1 and CDR2 (germline): MNHEY, SVGAGI. CDR3 length: 13 amino acids. In nucleotides, the CDR3 is TGTGCCAGCAATTACTCGAGTCTAAAGACCCAGTACTTC. This sequence encodes CASNYSSLKTQYF.

This clonotype came up a few times. The chain recombines TRBV20-1 with TRBJ1-5; D is uncertain. CDR1 is DFQATT and CDR2 is SNEGSKA in the germline V gene (reference sequence). The CDR3 is made up of 13 amino acids. Trimming shortened V by 0 bases and J by 2 bases, and 5 bases separated the two germline ends. CDR3 nucleotide sequence: TGCAGTGCTAGAGATCCGGGCAATCAGCCCCAGCATTTT. Translated, it gives CSARDPGNQPQHF.

There are many counts of this clonotype. This sequence joins TRBV5-1 and TRBJ2-3, with 12 positions matching TRBD2. Germline V gene sequence: CDR1 SGHRS, CDR2 YFSETQ. The V gene end was trimmed by 3 bases and the J gene end by 3 bases; junction bases not matched to a gene: 5. There are 16 residues in the CDR3. Here the CDR3 reads CASSSRLAGVTDTQYF. For the CDR3, the DNA is TGCGCCAGCAGCTCCAGACTAGCGGGAGTAACAGATACGCAGTATTTT. The variable domain in full, completed from reference TRBV5-1 and TRBJ2-3, reads KAGVTQTPRYLIKTRGQQVTLSCSPISGHRSVSWYQQTPGQGLQFLFEYFSETQRNKGNFPGRFSGRQFSNSRSEMNVSTLELGDSALYLCASSSRLAGVTDTQYFGPGTRLTVL.

The sample holds a few counts of this clonotype. The rearrangement links TRBV19 to TRBJ1-1; weak D call: TRBD1 (6 bases). In germline, CDR1 is LNHDA, CDR2 SQIVND (reference sequence). Trimming left V 5 bases short and J 6 bases short, with 10 bases between. This CDR3 comprises 12 residues. CDR3 bases: TGTGCCAGTAGTGCAGGGGCCGCTGAAGCTTTCTTT. Residues: CASSAGAAEAFF.

This clonotype showed up many times. The chain uses TRBV12-3 or TRBV12-4 and TRBJ2-2, with 10 bases identical to TRBD2. V lost 5 bases and J lost 4; bases outside the gene matches: 7. The CDR3 runs 16 residues. CDR3 bases: TGTGCCAGCAGTCCGCTAGCGGGGGTCGCCACCGGGGAGCTGTTTTTT. Protein sequence: CASSPLAGVATGELFF.

This clonotype showed up many times. CDR3 amino acids: CSVETSGGLYEQYF. The CDR3 nucleotides read TGCAGCGTTGAGACTAGCGGGGGACTCTACGAGCAGTACTTC. The chain has TRBV29-1 and TRBJ2-7; the match to TRBD2 covers 12 bases. The CDR3 extends over 14 amino acids. J gave up 3 bases and V 3 bases, and 3 bases lay outside the gene matches. Germline CDR1 reads SQVTM; CDR2 reads ANQGSEA.

This chain links TRBV4-1 with TRBJ2-7, with a weak D call TRBD2 (5 bases). The CDR3 consists of 14 residues. Trimming cost V 5 bases and J 3 bases, with 14 bases left between them. Germline V gene sequence: CDR1 MGHRA, CDR2 YSYEKL. The CDR3 sequence is CASSNPGSRYEQYF. The DNA of the CDR3 is TGCGCCAGCAGCAACCCGGGAAGTCGCTACGAGCAGTACTTC.

The sample holds many counts of this clonotype. Here the CDR3 DNA reads TGCGCCAGCAGCTTCGGGACACCCGACAATGAGCAGTTCTTC. Residues: CASSFGTPDNEQFF. The chain joins TRBV5-1 to TRBJ2-1; D is possibly TRBD1 (6 bases). CDR3 length equals 14 residues. V lost 2 bases and J lost 5, with 11 bases in between. CDR1 SGHRS and CDR2 YFSETQ come from the germline V gene.

This clonotype was counted ten times or more. CDR3 sequence: CASSQDAGYTEAFF. The CDR3 nucleotides are TGTGCCAGCAGCCAAGACGCGGGGTACACTGAAGCTTTCTTT. The rearrangement joins TRBV3-1 to TRBJ1-1; D gene uncertain. Germline loops: CDR1 LGHDT, CDR2 YNNKEL (reference sequence). CDR3 length: 14 residues. Trimming removed 0 bases from V and 3 bases from J, with 8 bases in between.

This clonotype showed up many times. The chain combines TRBV7-9 with TRBJ2-7; D not certain. The CDR3 consists of 13 residues. Trimming took 5 bases from V and 3 from J, leaving 11 bases between them. Germline V gives CDR1 SEHNR, CDR2 FQNEAQ (reference sequence). As DNA, the CDR3 is TGTGCCAGCAGCGACCCCCTGGACTACGAGCAGTACTTC. This translates into CASSDPLDYEQYF.

V and J are TRBV6-5 and TRBJ2-7; D unresolved. V lost 0 bases and J lost 5, with 14 bases in between. Germline V gives CDR1 MNHEY, CDR2 SVGAGI. The CDR3 has 15 residues. CDR3 amino acids: CASSYSMTAENEQYF. CDR3 bases: TGTGCCAGCAGTTACTCGATGACCGCAGAAAACGAGCAGTACTTC.

This clonotype has at least ten counts. The chain is built from TRBV24-1 and TRBJ2-3, with 7 bases identical to TRBD1. The CDR3 contains 19 residues. Germline values: CDR1 KGHDR, CDR2 SFDVKD. The V and J ends lost 2 bases and 0 bases, in that order; junction bases with no gene match: 13. CDR3 residues: CATSDYQPLTGMSTDTQYF. DNA for the CDR3: TGTGCCACCAGTGATTACCAACCCTTGACAGGGATGAGCACAGATACGCAGTATTTT.

Only a few counts were recorded for this clonotype. The chain links TRBV3-1 to TRBJ2-2, with TRBD2 matching 7 bases. The CDR3 spans 15 residues. J gave up 6 bases and V 4 bases, and 8 bases lay outside the gene matches. Germline lookup yields CDR1 LGHDT and CDR2 YNNKEL (reference sequence). The CDR3 coding sequence is TGTGCCAGCAGCCCGCGGGGGATTCGCTCCGGGGAGCTGTTTTTT. This codes for CASSPRGIRSGELFF.